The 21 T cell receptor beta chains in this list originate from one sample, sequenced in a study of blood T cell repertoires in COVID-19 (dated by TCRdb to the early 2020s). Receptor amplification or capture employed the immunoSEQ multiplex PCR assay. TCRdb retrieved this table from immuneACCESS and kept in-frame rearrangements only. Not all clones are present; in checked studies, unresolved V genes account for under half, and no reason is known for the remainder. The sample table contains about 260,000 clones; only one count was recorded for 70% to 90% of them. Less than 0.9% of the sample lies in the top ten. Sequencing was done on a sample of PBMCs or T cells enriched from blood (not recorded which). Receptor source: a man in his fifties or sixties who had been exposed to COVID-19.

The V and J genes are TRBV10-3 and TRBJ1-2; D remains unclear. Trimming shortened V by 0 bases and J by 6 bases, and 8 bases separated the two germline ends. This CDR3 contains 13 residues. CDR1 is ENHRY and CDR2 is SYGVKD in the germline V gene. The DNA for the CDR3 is TGTGCCATCAGTGAGTCGGTACGGGATGGCTACACCTTC. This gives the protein CAISESVRDGYTF.

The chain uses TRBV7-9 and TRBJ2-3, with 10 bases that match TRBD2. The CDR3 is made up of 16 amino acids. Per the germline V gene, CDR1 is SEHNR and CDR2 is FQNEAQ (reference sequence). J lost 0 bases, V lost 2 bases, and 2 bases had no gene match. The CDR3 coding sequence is TGTGCCAGCAGCTTAACAGCGGGGGGGAGCACAGATACGCAGTATTTT. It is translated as CASSLTAGGSTDTQYF.

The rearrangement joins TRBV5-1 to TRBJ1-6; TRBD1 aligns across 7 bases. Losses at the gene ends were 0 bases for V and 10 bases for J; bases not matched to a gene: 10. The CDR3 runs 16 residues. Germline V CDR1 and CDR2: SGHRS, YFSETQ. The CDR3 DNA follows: TGCGCCAGCAGCTTGGTAAATCAAGGGGGCTACTCACCCCTCCACTTT. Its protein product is CASSLVNQGGYSPLHF.

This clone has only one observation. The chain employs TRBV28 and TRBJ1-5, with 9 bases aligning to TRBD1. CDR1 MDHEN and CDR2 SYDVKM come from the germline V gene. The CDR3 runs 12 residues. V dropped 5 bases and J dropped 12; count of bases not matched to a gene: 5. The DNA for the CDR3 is TGTGCCAGCAGTCTAACGGGACAGGGCCAGCATTTT. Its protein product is CASSLTGQGQHF.

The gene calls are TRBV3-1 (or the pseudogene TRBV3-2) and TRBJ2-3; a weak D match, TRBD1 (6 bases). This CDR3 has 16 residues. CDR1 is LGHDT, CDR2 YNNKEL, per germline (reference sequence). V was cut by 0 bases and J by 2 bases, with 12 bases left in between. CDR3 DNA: TGTGCCAGCAGCCAAGAATTACAGGGATTCACAGATACGCAGTATTTT. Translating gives CASSQELQGFTDTQYF.

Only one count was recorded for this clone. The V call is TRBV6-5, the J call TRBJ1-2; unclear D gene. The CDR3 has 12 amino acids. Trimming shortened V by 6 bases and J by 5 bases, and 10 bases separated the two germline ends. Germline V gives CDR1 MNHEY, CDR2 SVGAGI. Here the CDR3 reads CASSPRGYGYTF. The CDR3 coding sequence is TGTGCCAGCAGCCCGAGAGGGTATGGCTACACCTTC.

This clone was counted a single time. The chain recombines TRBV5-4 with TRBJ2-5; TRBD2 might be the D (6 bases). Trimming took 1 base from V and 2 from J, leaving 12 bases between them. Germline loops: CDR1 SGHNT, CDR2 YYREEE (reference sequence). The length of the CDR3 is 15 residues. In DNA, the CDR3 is TGTGCCAGCAGCTTGCGGGGGATTTCACAAGAGACCCAGTACTTC. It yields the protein CASSLRGISQETQYF.

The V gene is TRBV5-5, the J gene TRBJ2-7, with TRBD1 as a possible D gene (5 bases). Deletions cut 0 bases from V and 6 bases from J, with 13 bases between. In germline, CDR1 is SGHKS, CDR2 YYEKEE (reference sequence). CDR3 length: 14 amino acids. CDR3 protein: CASSLGQWDPEQYF. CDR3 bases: TGTGCCAGCAGCTTGGGACAGTGGGATCCCGAGCAGTACTTC. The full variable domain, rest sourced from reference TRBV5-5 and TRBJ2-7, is DAGVTQSPTHLIKTRGQQVTLRCSPISGHKSVSWYQQVLGQGPQFIFQYYEKEERGRGNFPDRFSARQFPNYSSELNVNALLLGDSALYLCASSLGQWDPEQYFGPGTRLTVT.

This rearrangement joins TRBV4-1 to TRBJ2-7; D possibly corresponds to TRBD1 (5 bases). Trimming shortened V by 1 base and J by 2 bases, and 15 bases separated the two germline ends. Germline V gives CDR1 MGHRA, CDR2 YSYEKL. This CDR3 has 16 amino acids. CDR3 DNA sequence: TGCGCCAGCAGCCAAGTCATCGCACAGGTCGCCTACGAGCAGTACGTC. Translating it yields CASSQVIAQVAYEQYV.

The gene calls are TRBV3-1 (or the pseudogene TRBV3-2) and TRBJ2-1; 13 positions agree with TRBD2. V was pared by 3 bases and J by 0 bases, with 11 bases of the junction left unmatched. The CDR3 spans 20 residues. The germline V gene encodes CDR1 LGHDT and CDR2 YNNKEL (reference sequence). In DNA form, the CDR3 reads TGTGCCAGCAGCCAGGCATTGGGACTAGCGGGACAAAGCTCCTACAATGAGCAGTTCTTC. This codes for CASSQALGLAGQSSYNEQFF.

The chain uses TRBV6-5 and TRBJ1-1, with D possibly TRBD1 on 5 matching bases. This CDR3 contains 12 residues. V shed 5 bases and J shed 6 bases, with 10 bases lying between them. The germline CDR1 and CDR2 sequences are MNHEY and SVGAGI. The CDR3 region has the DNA TGTGCCAGCAGTATCCAGGGTTCTGAAGCTTTCTTT. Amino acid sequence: CASSIQGSEAFF.

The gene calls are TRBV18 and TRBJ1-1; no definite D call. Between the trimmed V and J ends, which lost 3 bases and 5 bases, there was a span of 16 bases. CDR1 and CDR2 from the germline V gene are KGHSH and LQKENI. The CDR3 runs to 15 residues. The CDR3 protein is CASSPPGRRDTEAFF. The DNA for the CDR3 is TGTGCCAGCTCACCTCCGGGTAGGAGAGATACTGAAGCTTTCTTT.

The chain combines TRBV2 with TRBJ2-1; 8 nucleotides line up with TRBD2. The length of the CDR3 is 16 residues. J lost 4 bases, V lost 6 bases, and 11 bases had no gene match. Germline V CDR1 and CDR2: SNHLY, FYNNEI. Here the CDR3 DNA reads TGTGCCAGCAGCCGCCCGGGGGGGCGGGGGTACAATGAGCAGTTCTTC. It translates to CASSRPGGRGYNEQFF.

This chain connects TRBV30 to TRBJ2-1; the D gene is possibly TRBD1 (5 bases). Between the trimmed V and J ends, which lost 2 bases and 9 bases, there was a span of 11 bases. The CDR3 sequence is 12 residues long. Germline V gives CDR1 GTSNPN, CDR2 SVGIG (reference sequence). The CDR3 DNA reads TGTGCCTGGAGTATCAGGGCCCTTGAGCAGTTCTTC. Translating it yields CAWSIRALEQFF.

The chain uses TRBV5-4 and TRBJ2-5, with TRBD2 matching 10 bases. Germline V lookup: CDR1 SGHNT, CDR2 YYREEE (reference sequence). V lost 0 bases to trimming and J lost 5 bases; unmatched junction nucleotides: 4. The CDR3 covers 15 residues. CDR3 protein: CASSLVLAGAETQYF. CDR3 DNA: TGTGCCAGCAGCTTGGTGCTAGCGGGAGCCGAGACCCAGTACTTC.

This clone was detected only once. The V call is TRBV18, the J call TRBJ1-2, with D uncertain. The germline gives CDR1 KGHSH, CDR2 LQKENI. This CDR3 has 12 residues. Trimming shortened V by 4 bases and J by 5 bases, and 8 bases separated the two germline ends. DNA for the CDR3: TGTGCCAGCTCACTCGGACTTTATGGCTACACCTTC. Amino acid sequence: CASSLGLYGYTF.

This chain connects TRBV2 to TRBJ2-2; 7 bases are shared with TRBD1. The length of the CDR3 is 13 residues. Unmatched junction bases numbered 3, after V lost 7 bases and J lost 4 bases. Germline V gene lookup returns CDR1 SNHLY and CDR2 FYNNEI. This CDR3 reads CASTGQLTGELFF. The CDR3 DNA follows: TGTGCCAGCACGGGACAGCTCACCGGGGAGCTGTTTTTT.

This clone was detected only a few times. CDR3 in DNA: TGTGCCAGCGCGAGGGAGACCCAGTACTTC. Amino acid sequence: CASARETQYF. The chain couples TRBV27 to TRBJ2-5, with D unresolved. The CDR3 has 10 amino acids. V dropped 8 bases and J dropped 5 bases, with 6 bases sitting between them. The germline gives CDR1 MNHEY, CDR2 SMNVEV (reference sequence).

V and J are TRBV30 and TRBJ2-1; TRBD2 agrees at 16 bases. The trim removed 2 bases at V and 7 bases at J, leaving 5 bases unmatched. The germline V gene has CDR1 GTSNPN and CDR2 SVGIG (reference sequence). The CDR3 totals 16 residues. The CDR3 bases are TGTGCCTGGAGTAGGGGACTAGCGGGAGGGTCTAATGAGCAGTTCTTC. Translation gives CAWSRGLAGGSNEQFF.

CDR3 loop: CASRLGQGTLSNYGYTF. The CDR3 DNA reads TGTGCCAGCAGACTCGGACAGGGGACTCTCTCTAACTATGGCTACACCTTC. The chain couples TRBV28 to TRBJ1-2; 9 positions match TRBD1. V lost 6 bases, J lost 0 bases, and 11 bases stayed unmatched. The CDR3 is made up of 17 amino acids. From germline, CDR1 is MDHEN and CDR2 SYDVKM.

CDR3 in amino acids: CASSQMLAGGISYNEQFF. CDR3 DNA: TGTGCCAGCAGCCAAATGCTAGCGGGGGGGATCTCCTACAATGAGCAGTTCTTC. The rearrangement joins TRBV5-5 to TRBJ2-1; 12 bases align to TRBD2. The CDR3 covers 18 residues. V shed 4 bases and J 0 bases; nucleotides not matched to a gene: 8. The germline V gene encodes CDR1 SGHKS and CDR2 YYEKEE (reference sequence).